Below, one TCR beta chain is given with its context. Its antigen is not known. It was with a sample-barcoded 5' primer and a J-beta primer mix that a second PCR of about 6 to 12 cycles was run. All cDNA molecules were each tagged by a template-switch adaptor with 12 random nucleotides. Each CDR3 protein is one row after TCRdb ran MiXCR on the 5' RACE reads. The data contain approximately 800,000 distinct CDR3 sequences, around three fifths of them singletons. This sample was included in a study of blood T cells in healthy people across ages. Findings of the study overall: When one million T cells were used, diversity estimates were thought to be underestimates.

Germline CDR1 and CDR2: SGHVS and FNYEAQ. CDR3 length: 12 residues. V lost 5 bases, J lost 7 bases, and 2 bases stayed unmatched. Sequencing used blood. The clonotype was recovered from a man aged 40-55 years in good health. The gene calls are TRBV7-6 and TRBJ2-7, with 10 bases fitting TRBD2. The CDR3 DNA follows: TGTGCCAGCAGCCCGACTAGCGGGGAGCAGTACTTC. Its protein is CASSPTSGEQYF.